These 24 T cell receptor beta chains were all obtained from the same sample, sequenced in a study of tumor-infiltrating lymphocytes in primary liver carcinoma. Co-extraction of RNA and DNA was performed on about 19-31 mg of unsorted bulk tissue. From 500 to 600 ng of total RNA, TCR beta-specific cDNA was reverse-transcribed using a constant-region primer. Nested multiplex PCR, run for three rounds with slightly modified ARM-PCR, yielded TCR beta libraries. The study ran its first two PCR rounds for approximately 11 cycles each, using TRBV1-TRBV30 forward primers and a C-beta reverse primer. TCRdb fed the multiplex PCR reads into MiXCR, producing one record per CDR3 protein. Here the sample spans approximately 110,000 distinct CDR3 sequences, roughly 80% being singletons. Specimen: liver tumor tissue from sampling region 3. Subset noted: tumor region T3, left-lateral pole. The receptor set was obtained from a man in his forties with primary liver carcinoma and hepatitis B virus infection.

Remarks on this clonotype: The junction departs from germline at one end; a sequencing error may be responsible. The gene calls are TRBV14 and TRBJ1-6; D call uncertain. The CDR3 runs to 15 residues. From germline, CDR1 is SGHDN and CDR2 FVKESK. The CDR3 bases are TGTGCCAACAGCCAAGGAAGGGCGGCGAGATCACCCCTCCACTTT. Protein: CANSQGRAARSPLHF.

Regarding this clonotype: The conserved phenylalanine or tryptophan is not found at the CDR3 terminus, so this likely reflects a read error. The chain uses TRBV11-2 and TRBJ2-2; D not resolved. The CDR3 is made up of 14 amino acids. The germline V gene has CDR1 SGHAT and CDR2 FQNNGV. The CDR3 protein is CVSSTDSDTGELFI. For the CDR3, the DNA is TGTGTCAGCAGTACAGACTCGGACACCGGGGAGCTGTTTATT.

A few counts support this clonotype. A much larger clone lies a single base off, so this may be a read error. The chain has TRBV5-1 and TRBJ2-1; maybe TRBD2 (6 bases). Trimming pared 4 bases from V and 5 bases from J, leaving 16 bases between. CDR3 length: 15 residues. From germline, CDR1 is SGHRS and CDR2 YFSETQ. The CDR3 is CASSATNGSHNEQFF. DNA for the CDR3: TGCGCCAGCAGCGCGACTAACGGGAGCCACAATGAGCAGTTCTTC.

Worth noting for this clonotype: Since the CDR3 does not end with the conserved phenylalanine or tryptophan, this likely comes from a read error. The CDR3: CASSSIPPRGDTQYL. The CDR3 DNA is TGTGCCAGCAGTTCCATACCCCCTAGGGGAGATACGCAGTATCTT. The rearrangement uses TRBV28 and TRBJ2-3, with D possibly matching TRBD1 (5 bases). The CDR3 has 15 residues. Between the trimmed V and J ends, which lost 4 bases and 5 bases, there was a span of 16 bases. The germline gives CDR1 MDHEN, CDR2 SYDVKM.

This clonotype was seen many times. This chain links TRBV6-5 with TRBJ2-1, with 9 nucleotides matching TRBD1. The CDR3 has 17 residues. The trim removed 5 bases at V and 4 bases at J, leaving 12 bases unmatched. Germline CDR1 and CDR2: MNHEY and SVGAGI. The CDR3 here is CASSDRSGTGLYNEQFF. The CDR3 DNA reads TGTGCCAGCAGTGACCGATCCGGGACAGGGCTATACAATGAGCAGTTCTTC.

The chain combines TRBV5-6 with TRBJ2-3; possibly TRBD2 for D (6 bases). V lost 3 bases to trimming and J lost 3 bases, with 14 bases between them. This CDR3 is built from 15 residues. CDR1 is SGHDT, CDR2 YYEEEE, per germline. CDR3 sequence: CASSSRTNGTDTQYF. The CDR3 region has the DNA TGTGCCAGCAGCTCCAGGACTAACGGAACAGATACGCAGTATTTT.

A note on this clonotype: One end of the junction does not line up with germline, which may come from a read error. This chain uses TRBV7-3 with TRBJ2-1, with a tentative D call TRBD2 (5 bases). Germline-derived CDR1 and CDR2 are SGHTA and FQGTGA. The CDR3 extends over 13 amino acids. In DNA, the CDR3 is TGTGCCAGAAGCTTAGTGCGGGACAATGAGCAGTTCTTC. Residues: CARSLVRDNEQFF. The entire variable domain, with the rest obtained from reference TRBV7-3 and TRBJ2-1, is as follows: GAGVSQTPSNKVTEKGKYVELRCDPISGHTALYWYRQSLGQGPEFLIYFQGTGAADDSGLPNDRFFAVRPEGSVSTLKIQRTERGDSAVYLCARSLVRDNEQFFGPGTRLTVL.

The V call is TRBV5-1, the J call TRBJ2-1; maybe TRBD2 (6 bases). The CDR3 sequence is 14 residues long. CDR1 and CDR2 from the germline V gene are SGHRS and YFSETQ. V was pared by 4 bases and J by 12 bases, with 20 bases between. The CDR3 sequence is CASSPWTTWIVQFF. The CDR3 nucleotides are TGCGCCAGCAGCCCCTGGACTACGTGGATTGTGCAGTTCTTC.

The chain is built from TRBV28 and TRBJ1-5; D is perhaps TRBD1 (5 bases). V dropped 5 bases and J dropped 8 bases, with 16 bases sitting between them. This CDR3 comprises 14 residues. Germline V CDR1 and CDR2: MDHEN, SYDVKM. CDR3 sequence: CASSMTEATEPQHF. For the CDR3, the DNA is TGTGCCAGCAGTATGACAGAGGCCACCGAGCCCCAGCATTTT.

To note about this clonotype: A junction boundary mismatches the germline segment, possibly from a read error. The chain couples TRBV28 to TRBJ1-5, with 9 nucleotides matching TRBD1. This CDR3 is built from 14 residues. CDR1 is MDHEN and CDR2 is SYDVKM in the germline V gene. The CDR3 DNA sequence: TGTGCCAGTGGTTTGACAGGGGGAACGCAGCCCCAACATTTT. As protein: CASGLTGGTQPQHF.

As to this clonotype: One junction end disagrees with the germline gene, perhaps due to a read error. The CDR3 coding sequence is TGCAGGGTTGAGTGCGGGGCCGGCATCACAGATACGCAGTATTTC. Its protein is CRVECGAGITDTQYF. This chain uses TRBV29-1 with TRBJ2-3; possible D gene TRBD2, 6 bases. The CDR3 extends over 15 amino acids. CDR1 and CDR2 (germline): SQVTM, ANQGSEA.

This clonotype has a single count. The junction shows a germline mismatch at one end, possibly a read error. J is TRBJ1-2 and V is TRBV7-2; D gene unclear. Germline V gives CDR1 SGHTA, CDR2 FQGNSA. This CDR3 contains 13 residues. The DNA for the CDR3 is TGTGCCTGCAGCCCCGGGTCGCCCTATGGCTACACCTTC. Encoded protein: CACSPGSPYGYTF.

Comment on this clonotype: A junction end diverges from the germline sequence, so it may reflect a read error. The V gene is TRBV29-1, the J gene TRBJ1-4; a possible D gene is TRBD1 (5 bases). This CDR3 is built from 13 residues. Germline V gives CDR1 SQVTM, CDR2 ANQGSEA. CDR3 in amino acids: CNVDGGVGEKLFF. CDR3 nucleotide sequence: TGCAACGTTGACGGAGGGGTGGGTGAAAAATTGTTTTTT.

The chain uses TRBV11-2 and TRBJ2-7, with TRBD1 matching over 8 bases. Germline V lookup: CDR1 SGHAT, CDR2 FQNNGV. The CDR3 has 13 residues. Losses at the gene ends were 11 bases for V and 7 bases for J; bases not matched to a gene: 13. CDR3 sequence: CAYSEDRAEEQYF. The CDR3 DNA follows: TGTGCCTACAGTGAGGACAGGGCGGAAGAGCAGTACTTC. The full variable domain, completed using reference TRBV11-2 and TRBJ2-7, is EAGVAQSPRYKIIEKRQSVAFWCNPISGHATLYWYQQILGQGPKLLIQFQNNGVVDDSQLPKDRFSAERLKGVDSTLKIQPAKLEDSAVYLCAYSEDRAEEQYFGPGTRLTVT.

With respect to this clonotype: An end of the junction differs from the germline gene, which may be a read error. The rearrangement joins TRBV10-3 to TRBJ2-2; unclear D gene. The CDR3 loop spans 15 amino acids. CDR1 ENHRY and CDR2 SYGVKD come from the germline V gene. CDR3 bases: TGTACCATCAAAAGACTCGCAGGAAGCACCGGGGAGCTGTTTTTT. Translating gives CTIKRLAGSTGELFF.

This clonotype was counted a single time. An end of the junction does not agree with germline; a read error may underlie this. The rearrangement links TRBV29-1 to TRBJ2-1; no firm D call. Germline assignment: CDR1 SQVTM and CDR2 ANQGSEA. This CDR3 contains 11 residues. The CDR3 region has the DNA TGCAGCTTCTCCCTAACCGTTGAGCATTTCTTC. Its translation: CSFSLTVEHFF.

This chain joins TRBV29-1 and TRBJ2-2; D remains ambiguous. The CDR3 has 11 residues. V gave up 4 bases and J gave up 8 bases, with 8 bases separating them. In germline, CDR1 is SQVTM, CDR2 ANQGSEA. CDR3 coding DNA: TGCAGCGTTGGACTCATAGGGGAGCTGTTTTTT. Translation gives CSVGLIGELFF.

This clonotype has only a few counts. A read error may explain this, as a much larger clone is one base away. This chain uses TRBV21-1 with TRBJ2-1; no check of the table's D call, TRBD2, against the DNA was made. TRBV21-1 is a known pseudogene. The CDR3 runs to 14 residues. CDR3 nucleotides: TGTGCCAGCCCTGATACTAGCGGGAGTTGTGAGCAGTTCTTC. It specifies CASPDTSGSCEQFF.

A word on this clonotype: The germline gene is not matched at one end of the junction; a read error may be the cause. This chain uses TRBV5-1 with TRBJ2-1; 11 bases align to TRBD2. The CDR3 sequence is 15 residues long. Germline V lookup: CDR1 SGHRS, CDR2 YFSETQ. CDR3 residues: CASRTLAGGPNEQLF. The CDR3 DNA is TGCGCCAGCAGGACCCTAGCGGGAGGCCCCAATGAGCAGTTATTC.

Comment on this clonotype: This may be a read error, as it is one base from a much larger clone. The chain recombines TRBV7-9 with TRBJ2-2; weak D call: TRBD2 (7 bases). V lost 6 bases and J lost 6, with 17 bases in between. From germline, CDR1 is SEHNR and CDR2 FQNEAQ (reference sequence). CDR3 size: 15 residues. The CDR3 here is CASRPRQAGAGELFF. The CDR3 DNA reads TGTGCCAGCAGACCGAGACAGGCGGGGGCCGGGGAGCTGTTTTTT.

By sample fraction, this clonotype is medium-sized. The chain employs TRBV5-5 and TRBJ1-2; a possible D gene is TRBD1 (5 bases). Trimming cost V 5 bases and J 7 bases, with 15 bases left between them. From germline, CDR1 is SGHKS and CDR2 YYEKEE (reference sequence). The CDR3 is 13 amino acids. In DNA, the CDR3 is TGTGCCAGCAGGGTGCCGGGACCTTCTGGCTACACCTTC. Its translation is CASRVPGPSGYTF.

Concerning this clonotype itself: The junction departs from germline at one end; a sequencing error may be responsible. This chain connects TRBV29-1 to TRBJ1-1, with TRBD1 matching 8 bases. Looked up from germline, CDR1 is SQVTM and CDR2 is ANQGSEA. This CDR3 has 14 amino acids. This chain's CDR3 is CSIEERTGRIEAFF. For the CDR3, the DNA is TGCAGCATTGAAGAACGGACAGGGAGGATTGAAGCTTTCTTT.

This clonotype was picked up one time. As DNA, the CDR3 is TGTGCCAGCAGCTTGGAGGGCAGTAATATTGGAGAGCAGTACTTC. Protein sequence: CASSLEGSNIGEQYF. This chain uses TRBV5-6 with TRBJ2-7; D gene ambiguous. The V gene lost 0 bases and the J gene lost 7 bases, with 17 bases spanning the gap. There are 15 residues in the CDR3. Germline V lookup: CDR1 SGHDT, CDR2 YYEEEE.

Comment on this clonotype: Mismatch with germline at one junction end may stem from a read error. The chain couples TRBV5-4 to TRBJ2-2; D is ambiguous. The length of the CDR3 is 14 residues. Germline V gene sequence: CDR1 SGHNT, CDR2 YYREEE (reference sequence). CDR3 residues: CASSLDERTGELFF. Written as DNA, the CDR3 is TGTGCCAGTAGCTTAGACGAGCGCACCGGGGAGCTGTTTTTT.